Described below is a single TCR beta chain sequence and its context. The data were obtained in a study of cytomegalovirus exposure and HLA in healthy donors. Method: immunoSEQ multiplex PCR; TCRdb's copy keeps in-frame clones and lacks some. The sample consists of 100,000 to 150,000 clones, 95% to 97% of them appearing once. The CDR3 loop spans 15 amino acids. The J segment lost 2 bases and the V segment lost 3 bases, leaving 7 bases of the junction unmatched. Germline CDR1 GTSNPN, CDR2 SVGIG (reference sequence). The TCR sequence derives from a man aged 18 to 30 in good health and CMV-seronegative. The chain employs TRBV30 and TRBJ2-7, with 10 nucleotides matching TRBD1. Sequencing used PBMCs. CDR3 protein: CAWSDGTGDPYEQYF. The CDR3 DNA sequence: TGTGCCTGGAGCGATGGGACAGGGGACCCCTACGAGCAGTACTTC.